The present TCR beta chain was sequenced within a study of CD8+ T cells in alopecia areata. Study-level results: Relative to normal scalp, lesional scalp, especially alopecia totalis/universalis, showed higher clonality. Researchers reported that TCR sharing among patients proved less clear than in mice, possibly HLA-linked.

CD4+ cells belonging to 4 to 6 patients, who were in the biomarker study, were further sorted into CD25+CD127- cells. Those with alopecia areata gave lesional scalp punch biopsies and peripheral blood. PBMC-derived CD4+ and CD8+ T cells were sorted. With regard to this clone: Antigen specificity is unknown.

cDNA serving as the sequencing template came from extracted, reverse transcribed RNA. TCRdb's copy holds only in-frame clones and misses some; the assay was immunoSEQ multiplex PCR. The sample lists around 20,000 clones, roughly three fifths occurring once. The sample taken for sequencing was CD4+ Tregs sorted from blood. This TCR was recovered from a human donor with alopecia areata.

The CDR3 DNA sequence: TGTGCCAGCAGCCAATATAATCGGGTCGAGCAGTACTTC. The encoded protein is CASSQYNRVEQYF. This chain joins TRBV14 and TRBJ2-7; D is unclear. This CDR3 spans 13 amino acids. CDR1 is SGHDN and CDR2 is FVKESK in the germline V gene. With 2 bases removed from V and 6 bases from J, the gap between germline ends came to 11 bases.